Described below is a single T cell receptor (beta chain) sequence and its context. The data were taken from a study of blood T cell repertoires in COVID-19. Study in general: From the United States, Italy and Spain came samples of acute and convalescent COVID-19. The cDNA or gDNA used as material had been derived from T cells, B-cell-depleted T cells, or PBMCs.

Original data processing: How many nucleated cells were present was estimated from reference gene primer amplification. Profiled with immunoSEQ multiplex PCR; TCRdb holds only in-frame clones, not every one. Clonal size and the V and J genes are those of that table, whereas D and trimming came from the DNA. The sample has 100,000 to 150,000 clones, over 75% seen once. In germline, CDR1 is LGHDT, CDR2 YNNKEL (reference sequence). The CDR3 contains 17 residues. The V gene lost 2 bases and the J gene lost 4 bases, with 20 bases spanning the gap. The V and J genes are TRBV3-1 (or the pseudogene TRBV3-2) and TRBJ2-5; D is uncertain. The sequence was collected from an older man with active or convalescent COVID-19. Sequencing used peripheral blood. The CDR3, as DNA: TGTGCCAGCAGCCAACTAGTCAGATTAGACGGTGTAGAGACCCAGTACTTC. Translated: CASSQLVRLDGVETQYF.